This is a list of T cell receptor beta chains from one sample in a study of brain metastases from non-small cell lung cancer. Sequencing used immunoSEQ multiplex PCR; TCRdb keeps in-frame clones, though not all of them. Seen here are approximately 1,600 clones, approximately 93% observed once, and the top ten hold 2% to 2.5%. The sequenced sample consisted of tissue from a brain metastasis. The receptors stem from a donor aged 40 or over with non-small cell lung cancer. Both conserved end residues are part of each CDR3. The order of the fields is V gene, CDR3 protein.

V: TRBV7-2
CDR3: CASSLNPGPNNYGYTF

V: TRBV2
CDR3: CASRGGTSTETQYF

V: TRBV10-3
CDR3: CVISDILAGAMNTEAFF

V: TRBV6-5
CDR3: CASRIREYSNQPQHF

V: TRBV14
CDR3: CASSQDRLVYEQYF

V: TRBV6-5
CDR3: CASRGWGATGELFF

V: TRBV29-1
CDR3: CSALRENTGELFF

V: TRBV3-1/TRBV3-2
CDR3: CASSPQGGNSPLHF

V: TRBV7-2
CDR3: CASSLVRGDPHRF

V: TRBV29-1
CDR3: CSVVSGEGVAYGYTF

V: TRBV19
CDR3: CASTWDVYSNQPQHF

V: TRBV4-3
CDR3: CASSREQGSSYNEQFF

V: TRBV4-3
CDR3: CASSPQVGTEAFF

V: TRBV21-1
CDR3: CASSNSQVRPGQGLSDTQYF

V: TRBV5-1
CDR3: CASSLQGNTEAFF

V: TRBV2
CDR3: CASRPGQGATNEKLFF

V: TRBV27
CDR3: CASSISRGVTNEQFF

V: TRBV24-1
CDR3: CATSDTKTPGPMGEKLFF

V: TRBV19
CDR3: CASSIGAGGYTF

V: TRBV6-6
CDR3: CASSERDAGYTF

V: TRBV16
CDR3: CASSQFGQGSYGYTF

V: TRBV6-5
CDR3: CASTVLHENNQPQHF

V: TRBV14
CDR3: CASSQAHYHTTGIRQFF

V: TRBV5-4
CDR3: CASSPEVYRGHEQYF

V: TRBV7-2
CDR3: CASSLTGLGYGYTF

V: TRBV7-2
CDR3: CASSPIGQGNTGELFF

V: TRBV7-9
CDR3: CASPGVTYTGELFF

V: TRBV30
CDR3: CAWRRVGDSYEQYF

V: TRBV7-9
CDR3: CASSLADGLGQETQYF

V: TRBV5-6
CDR3: CASSLGPEVRETQYF

V: TRBV4-1
CDR3: CASSQGGREGSYEQYF

V: TRBV7-8
CDR3: CASARSSGNTIYF

V: TRBV27
CDR3: CASSYRRTLNTEAFF

V: TRBV28
CDR3: CTSTPGTGAWPQHF

V: TRBV7-9
CDR3: CASSLEVYKGEKLFF

V: TRBV2
CDR3: CASSEVWGWGLNTEAFF

V: TRBV4-3
CDR3: CASSRVTGAWEKLFF

V: TRBV9
CDR3: CASGSNRGLSPYGYTF

V: TRBV10-1
CDR3: CASSDGNSPLHF

V: TRBV29-1
CDR3: CSSLGDREDGYTF

V: TRBV4-1
CDR3: CASSQEVGQYNQPQHF

V: TRBV10-2
CDR3: CASSERTVNEKLFF